This T cell receptor beta chain was sequenced in a study of T cell responses to AZD1222 COVID-19 vaccine. The CDR3 is 15 amino acids. The V gene lost 6 bases and the J gene lost 0 bases, with 15 bases spanning the gap. CDR1 is SGHTA and CDR2 is FQGNSA in the germline V gene. Only one count was recorded for this clone. TCRdb keeps only in-frame clones here, not all; method: immunoSEQ multiplex PCR. The sample yields roughly 100,000 clones, roughly 88% seen once. This chain connects TRBV7-2 to TRBJ2-7; D might be TRBD1 (6 bases). Sequences were derived from peripheral blood, sampled 28 days after the second AZD1222 dose. The source is an adult who received the AZD1222 COVID-19 vaccine. The CDR3 sequence is CASSLAGARSYEQYF. DNA of the CDR3: TGTGCCAGCAGTCTCGCAGGGGCCCGCTCCTACGAGCAGTACTTC.